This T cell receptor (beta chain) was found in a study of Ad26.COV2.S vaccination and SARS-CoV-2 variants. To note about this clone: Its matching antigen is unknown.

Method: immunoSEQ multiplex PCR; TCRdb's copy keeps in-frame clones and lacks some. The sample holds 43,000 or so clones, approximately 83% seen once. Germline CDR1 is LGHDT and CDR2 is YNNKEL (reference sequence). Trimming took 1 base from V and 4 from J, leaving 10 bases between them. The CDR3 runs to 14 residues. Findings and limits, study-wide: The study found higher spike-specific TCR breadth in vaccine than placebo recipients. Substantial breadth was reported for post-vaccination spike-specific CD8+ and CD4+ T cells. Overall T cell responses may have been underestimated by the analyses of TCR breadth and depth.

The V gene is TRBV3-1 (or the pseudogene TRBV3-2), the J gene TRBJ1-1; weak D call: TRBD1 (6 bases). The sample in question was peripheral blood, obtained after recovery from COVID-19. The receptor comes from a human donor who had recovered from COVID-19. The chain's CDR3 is CASSQGGLGTEAFF. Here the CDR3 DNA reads TGTGCCAGCAGCCAAGGGGGGCTGGGCACTGAAGCTTTCTTT.